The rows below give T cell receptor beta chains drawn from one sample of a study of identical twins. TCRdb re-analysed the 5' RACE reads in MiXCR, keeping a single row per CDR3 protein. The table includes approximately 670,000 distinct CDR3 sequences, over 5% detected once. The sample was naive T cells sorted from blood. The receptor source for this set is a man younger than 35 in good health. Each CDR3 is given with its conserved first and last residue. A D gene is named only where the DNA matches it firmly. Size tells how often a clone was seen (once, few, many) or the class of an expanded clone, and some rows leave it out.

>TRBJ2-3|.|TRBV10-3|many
TGTGCCATCAGTCAGGGATACACAGATACGCAGTATTTT
CAISQGYTDTQYF
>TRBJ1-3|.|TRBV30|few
TGTGCCTGGAGTATTGGGGTCGGCTCTGGAAACACCATATATTTT
CAWSIGVGSGNTIYF
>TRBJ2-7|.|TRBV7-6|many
TGTGCCAGCAGCTTAGATCTCGGATCCTACGAGCAGTACTTC
CASSLDLGSYEQYF
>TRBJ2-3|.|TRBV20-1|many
TGCAGTGCTAGGAGGGGAGTTAGCGTAAACACAGATACGCAGTATTTT
CSARRGVSVNTDTQYF
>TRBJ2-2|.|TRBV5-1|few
TGCGCCAGCAGGGGGGACCACACCGGGGAGCTGTTTTTT
CASRGDHTGELFF
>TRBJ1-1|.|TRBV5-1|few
TGCGCCAGCAGCTTGTTAGAGATACCGAACACTGAAGCTTTCTTT
CASSLLEIPNTEAFF
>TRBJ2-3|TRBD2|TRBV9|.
TGTGCCAGCAGCGTAGAACTAGCGGGAGATACGCAGTATTTT
CASSVELAGDTQYF
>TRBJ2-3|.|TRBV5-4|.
TGTGCCAGCAGCTTATTTTCGGGGTTGCAAGATACGCAGTATTTT
CASSLFSGLQDTQYF
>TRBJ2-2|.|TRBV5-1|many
TGCGCCAGCTTTCGGGACACCGGGGAGCTGTTTTTT
CASFRDTGELFF
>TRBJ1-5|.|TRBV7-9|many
TGTGCCAGCGCGGGGGGAGGGGGCAATCAGCCCCAGCATTTT
CASAGGGGNQPQHF
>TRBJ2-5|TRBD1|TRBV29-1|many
TGCAGCGTTGGGACAGGGCTCCGGGAGACCCAGTACTTC
CSVGTGLRETQYF
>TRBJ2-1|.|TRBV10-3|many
TGTGCCATCAGTGATTGGGCCTCTCCCTACAATGAGCAGTTCTTC
CAISDWASPYNEQFF
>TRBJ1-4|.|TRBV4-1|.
TGCGCCAGCAGCCACTCGGGGGCAACTAATGAAAAACTGTTTTTT
CASSHSGATNEKLFF
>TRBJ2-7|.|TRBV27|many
TGTGCCAGCAGTGAAGACGAGCAGTACTTC
CASSEDEQYF
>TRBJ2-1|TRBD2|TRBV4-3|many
TGCGCCAGCAGCCAGAATCTAGCGGGAGGCCGGAGTGAGCAGTTCTTC
CASSQNLAGGRSEQFF
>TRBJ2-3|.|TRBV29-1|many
TGCAGCGGGAAGCGGGATACGCAGTATTTT
CSGKRDTQYF
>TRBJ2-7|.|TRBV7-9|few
TGTGCCAGCAGCTTAGGCGGCGGAGCACTTTACGAGCAGTACTTC
CASSLGGGALYEQYF
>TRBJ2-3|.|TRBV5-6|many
TGTGCCAGCACCGAGGGGACACCAAGGGGAGATACGCAGTATTTT
CASTEGTPRGDTQYF
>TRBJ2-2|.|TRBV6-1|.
TGTGCCAGCACACCCACAAGAAACACCGGGGAGCTGTTTTTT
CASTPTRNTGELFF
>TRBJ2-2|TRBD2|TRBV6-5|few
TGTGCCAGCAGTTACGAGGGGACTAGGGGGACCGGGGAGCTGTTTTTT
CASSYEGTRGTGELFF
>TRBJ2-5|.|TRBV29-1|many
TGCAGCGTTGAGCGGCAGTTTCAAGAGACCCAGTACTTC
CSVERQFQETQYF
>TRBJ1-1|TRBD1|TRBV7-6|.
TGTGCCAGCAGCTTAGGGGCTGGGGACAGGACAAACACTGAAGCTTTCTTT
CASSLGAGDRTNTEAFF
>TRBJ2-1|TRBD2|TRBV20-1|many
TGCAGTGCTAGTAAAAAAAGACTAGCATTCTACAATGAGCAGTTCTTC
CSASKKRLAFYNEQFF
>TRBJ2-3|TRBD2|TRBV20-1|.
TGCAGTGCTAGAGTATCGGCTAGCGGATCAGATACGCAGTATTTT
CSARVSASGSDTQYF
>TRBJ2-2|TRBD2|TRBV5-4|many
TGTGCCAGCAGCGGTTGGGGAGGGCAGTCCACCGGGGAGCTGTTTTTT
CASSGWGGQSTGELFF
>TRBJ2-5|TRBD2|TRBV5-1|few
TGCGCCAGCACCGGACTAGCGGGAGGTGGAGAGACCCAGTACTTC
CASTGLAGGGETQYF
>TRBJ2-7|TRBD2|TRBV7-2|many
TGTGCCAGCAGCCGGGACTACTCCTACGAGCAGTACTTC
CASSRDYSYEQYF
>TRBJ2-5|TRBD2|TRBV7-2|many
TGTGCCAGCAGCTTACTAGCGGGATTAAAAGAGACCCAGTACTTC
CASSLLAGLKETQYF
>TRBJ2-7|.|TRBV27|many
TGTGCCAGCAGTTTTTCGGGGGACGAGCAGTACTTC
CASSFSGDEQYF
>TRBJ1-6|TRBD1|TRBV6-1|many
TGTGCCAGCAGCCCAGGGGGGGGGCGGAATTCACCCCTCCACTTT
CASSPGGGRNSPLHF
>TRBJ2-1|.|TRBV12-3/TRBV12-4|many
TGTGCCAGCACTTGGACATACTACAATGAGCAGTTCTTC
CASTWTYYNEQFF
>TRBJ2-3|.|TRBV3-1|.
TGTGCCAGCAGCCAGATGACTAGTGCCGATACGCAGTATTTT
CASSQMTSADTQYF
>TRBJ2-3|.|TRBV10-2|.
TGCGCCAGCGGCTCGGGGGCAGATACGCAGTATTTT
CASGSGADTQYF
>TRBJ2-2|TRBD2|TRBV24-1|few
TGTGCCACCAGTGATGCAGACGGGGGGGCCGGGGAGCTGTTTTTT
CATSDADGGAGELFF
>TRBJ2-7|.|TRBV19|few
TGTGCCAGTAGTTCCGGGACATTTTCCTACGAGCAGTACTTC
CASSSGTFSYEQYF
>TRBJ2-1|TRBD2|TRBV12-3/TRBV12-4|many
TGTGCCAGCACTCTTAGCCCGCTAGCGGGAAAATACAATGAGCAGTTCTTC
CASTLSPLAGKYNEQFF
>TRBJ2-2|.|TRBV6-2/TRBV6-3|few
TGTGCCAGCAGTTACTCGAAAGGCTGGAACACCGGGGAGCTGTTTTTT
CASSYSKGWNTGELFF
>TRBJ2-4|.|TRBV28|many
TGTGCCAGCAGTCCGCCCAGTGTAGCGGCCATTCAGTACTTC
CASSPPSVAAIQYF
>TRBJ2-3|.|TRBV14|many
TGTGCCAGCAGCCAAACAGGGACAGATACGCAGTATTTT
CASSQTGTDTQYF
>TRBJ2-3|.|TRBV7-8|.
TGTGCCAGCAGCTTAGCGGACACTACCACAGATACGCAGTATTTT
CASSLADTTTDTQYF
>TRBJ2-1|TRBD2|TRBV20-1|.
TGCAGTGCTAGAGCCGCTAGCGGTTTTCGTAATGAGCAGTTCTTC
CSARAASGFRNEQFF
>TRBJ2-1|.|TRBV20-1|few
TGCAGCCTACGCGGGACCGTGACCCACAATGAGCAGTTCTTC
CSLRGTVTHNEQFF
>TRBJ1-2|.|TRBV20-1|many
TGCAGTGCTAGACGCCGGGGGCTTGCTAACTATGGCTACACCTTC
CSARRRGLANYGYTF
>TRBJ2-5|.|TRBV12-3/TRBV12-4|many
TGTGCCAGCAGTCGGCTAGAGACCCAGTACTTC
CASSRLETQYF
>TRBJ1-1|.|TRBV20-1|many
TGCAGTGCTGCGCCCCCCCTTGGGGGGAACACTGAAGCTTTCTTT
CSAAPPLGGNTEAFF
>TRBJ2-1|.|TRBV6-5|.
TGTGCCAGCAGTTCCGGGACATGGAGCTCCTACAATGAGCAGTTCTTC
CASSSGTWSSYNEQFF
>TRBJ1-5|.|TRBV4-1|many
TGCGCCAGCAGCTTCGAAGGACGGCCCCAGCATTTT
CASSFEGRPQHF
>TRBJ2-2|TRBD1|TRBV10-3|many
TGTGCCATCAGTGAGGGGGACAGGAGGAACACCGGGGAGCTGTTTTTT
CAISEGDRRNTGELFF
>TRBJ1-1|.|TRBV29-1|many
TGCAGCGTTTCACAGGGCAACACTGAAGCTTTCTTT
CSVSQGNTEAFF
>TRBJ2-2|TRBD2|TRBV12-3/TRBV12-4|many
TGTGCCAGCAGTTCGACTAGCGGTACCACCGGGGAGCTGTTTTTT
CASSSTSGTTGELFF
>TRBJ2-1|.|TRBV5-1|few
TGCGCCAGCAGCTTGGTTGGGGGCCTTTCTACCTTCAATGAGCAGTTCTTC
CASSLVGGLSTFNEQFF
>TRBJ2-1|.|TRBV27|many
TGTGCCAGCAGTAGCCTGAGCTCCTACAATGAGCAGTTCTTC
CASSSLSSYNEQFF
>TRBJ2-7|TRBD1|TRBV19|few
TGTGCCAGTAGTATGGGGCTCGGGACAGGGTTTGAGCAGTACTTC
CASSMGLGTGFEQYF
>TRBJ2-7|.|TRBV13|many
TGTGCCAGCAGCTCCGAGAGCTCCTACGAGCAGTACTTC
CASSSESSYEQYF
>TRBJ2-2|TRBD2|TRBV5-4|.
TGTGCCAGCTCGGGACTAGCGGGAGGAACAACCGGGGAGCTGTTTTTT
CASSGLAGGTTGELFF
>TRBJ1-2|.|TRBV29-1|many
TGCAGCGCGCGACCTCTAGGGGACTATGGCTACACCTTC
CSARPLGDYGYTF